One sample yielded the 5 T cell receptor beta chains listed below, sequenced in a study of cytomegalovirus exposure and HLA in healthy donors. PCR amplification relied on 60 Vbeta primers (plus 13 Jbeta primers). Measured with immunoSEQ multiplex PCR; TCRdb has only the in-frame clones, and not every one. The listing contains some 130,000 clones. Input material: PBMCs. These TCRs come from a woman aged 40 to 50 in good health and CMV-seropositive.

This chain joins TRBV27 and TRBJ2-3, with TRBD2 matching over 12 bases. The trim removed 2 bases at V and 2 bases at J, leaving 5 bases unmatched. Germline loops: CDR1 MNHEY, CDR2 SMNVEV (reference sequence). The CDR3 runs to 17 residues. For the CDR3, the DNA is TGTGCCAGCAGTTTACTAGCGGGAGGGCCACTCACAGATACGCAGTATTTT. It codes for CASSLLAGGPLTDTQYF.

The CDR3 reads CASSPGWGPTYEQYF. CDR3 DNA: TGTGCCAGCTCACCAGGGTGGGGCCCGACCTACGAGCAGTACTTC. J is TRBJ2-7 and V is TRBV18; D is possibly TRBD1 (5 bases). Trimming stripped 2 bases from V and 2 bases from J, with 13 bases between. Germline V gene lookup returns CDR1 KGHSH and CDR2 LQKENI. The length of the CDR3 is 15 residues.

The chain links TRBV29-1 to TRBJ2-7; TRBD2 aligns across 7 bases. Losses at the gene ends were 7 bases for V and 2 bases for J; bases not matched to a gene: 8. This CDR3 is 13 amino acids long. CDR1 and CDR2 (germline): SQVTM, ANQGSEA. DNA for the CDR3: TGCAGCGCCCATAGCGGGCTTACCTACGAGCAGTACTTC. Amino acid sequence: CSAHSGLTYEQYF.

The V gene is TRBV7-2, the J gene TRBJ1-5, with 10 bases aligning to TRBD1. Germline V gene data show CDR1 as SGHTA and CDR2 as FQGNSA. V lost 3 bases and J lost 7; bases outside the gene matches: 6. CDR3 length equals 15 residues. The chain's CDR3 is CASSFGTGDRQPQHF. CDR3 in DNA: TGTGCCAGCAGCTTCGGGACAGGGGATCGCCAGCCCCAGCATTTT.

The chain links TRBV28 to TRBJ1-3; D is perhaps TRBD1 (5 bases). Between the trimmed V and J ends, which lost 6 bases and 2 bases, there was a span of 14 bases. Per the germline V gene, CDR1 is MDHEN and CDR2 is SYDVKM. The CDR3 is 15 amino acids. The CDR3 is CASSPSGRAGNTIYF. The DNA of the CDR3 is TGTGCCAGCAGCCCTTCGGGCAGGGCTGGAAACACCATATATTTT.